This T cell receptor beta chain was identified during a study of OX40 agonist ivuxolimab in advanced cancers. Study-level information: The mean age was roughly 60 years, ranging from 23 to 79, with 65% to 90% of participants male. Study-wide findings and caveats: The average count of expanded clones was higher among CD8+ T cells than among CD4+.

The V gene end was trimmed by 5 bases and the J gene end by 8 bases; junction bases not matched to a gene: 9. This CDR3 contains 14 residues. Germline V gene data show CDR1 as MNHEY and CDR2 as SMNVEV (reference sequence). Generated by immunoSEQ multiplex PCR, the TCRdb table keeps only in-frame clones and is missing some. The sample comprises over 70,000 clones, around 90% of which are singletons, and over 7% rests with the top ten. Worth noting for this clone: Antigen unknown.

The material was CD4+ or CD8+ T cells sorted from blood, obtained in a trial of the OX40 agonist ivuxolimab. This chain joins TRBV27 and TRBJ2-1; 7 bases match TRBD1. The sequence was collected from an adult with an advanced solid tumor such as melanoma, head and neck, liver or kidney cancer. The CDR3 here is CASSHSQGVDEQFF. DNA of the CDR3: TGTGCCAGCAGTCACTCCCAGGGGGTGGATGAGCAGTTCTTC.